This is a list of T cell receptor beta chains from one sample in a study of identical twins. TCRdb independently ran MiXCR on the 5' RACE reads; one entry per CDR3 protein. The sample holds some 660,000 distinct CDR3 sequences, 8.5% to 9.5% seen once. These data were also reused for a study on yellow fever vaccine responses in identical twins.

Material for sequencing was PBMCs. Receptor source: a woman younger than 35 in good health. Both conserved end residues are part of each CDR3. The D gene is left open where the match is weak. Clone size appears in some rows only: once, few, many, or a class for an expanded clone.

TRBD2	many	TRBV12-3/TRBV12-4	16	TRBJ2-2	CASSLSGGGHTGELFF	TGTGCCAGCAGCCTCAGCGGGGGGGGCCACACCGGGGAGCTGTTTTTT
.	.	TRBV7-2	16	TRBJ2-2	CASSLTAVQGAGELFF	TGTGCCAGCAGCTTAACGGCAGTCCAGGGCGCCGGGGAGCTGTTTTTT
.	few	TRBV13	15	TRBJ2-2	CASSLVQTNTGELFF	TGTGCCAGCAGCTTAGTACAGACGAACACCGGGGAGCTGTTTTTT
TRBD1	.	TRBV6-4	16	TRBJ2-4	CASPGQGAGAKNIQYF	TGTGCCAGCCCCGGACAGGGGGCTGGGGCCAAAAACATTCAGTACTTC
.	few	TRBV10-3	14	TRBJ2-7	CAIRSGPYSYEQYF	TGTGCCATCAGGTCGGGACCGTATTCCTACGAGCAGTACTTC
.	.	TRBV12-3/TRBV12-4	14	TRBJ1-1	CASSPDTQATEAFF	TGTGCCAGCAGCCCCGACACTCAGGCCACTGAAGCTTTCTTT
TRBD1	.	TRBV6-1	14	TRBJ2-5	CASSRDRVMETQYF	TGTGCCAGCAGCCGAGACAGGGTGATGGAGACCCAGTACTTC
TRBD2	.	TRBV12-3/TRBV12-4	15	TRBJ2-3	CASSPWGGTTDTQYF	TGTGCCAGCAGCCCATGGGGGGGGACCACAGATACGCAGTATTTT
.	.	TRBV6-1	14	TRBJ2-1	CASIPGGIYNEQFF	TGTGCCAGCATTCCGGGTGGAATCTACAATGAGCAGTTCTTC
TRBD1	few	TRBV11-1	16	TRBJ2-3	CASRRGQDPSTDTQYF	TGTGCCAGCAGGCGAGGACAGGACCCTAGCACAGATACGCAGTATTTT
.	.	TRBV6-2/TRBV6-3	18	TRBJ2-7	CASSSELLVGGGLYEQYF	TGTGCCAGCAGTTCGGAACTCTTGGTGGGAGGAGGACTCTACGAGCAGTACTTC